Shown below are 5 T cell receptor beta chains from a single sample sequenced in a study of T cells in Graves' hyperthyroidism and ophthalmopathy. Amplification targeted TCR beta CDR3 regions from RNA transcripts. The TCR CDR3 was amplified in a first-round RT-PCR using the HTBI primer set. TCRdb called the multiplex PCR reads again in MiXCR, with one record for every CDR3 protein. The sample carries approximately 380,000 distinct CDR3 sequences, around an eighth recorded once. The sample was blood. These TCRs come from a man aged 50 to 60 with Graves' ophthalmopathy.

This clonotype was recorded at least ten times. In nucleotides, the CDR3 is TGTGCCAGCAGTTTAACAGGGCAGCAGCCCCAGCATTTT. Translating gives CASSLTGQQPQHF. The V gene is TRBV12-3 or TRBV12-4, the J gene TRBJ1-5; weak D call: TRBD1 (6 bases). The CDR3 extends over 13 amino acids. The germline V and J ends were trimmed by 2 bases and 7 bases, with 9 bases remaining between them.

There are many counts of this clonotype. The chain is built from TRBV12-3 or TRBV12-4 and TRBJ2-6; D might be TRBD1 (5 bases). The CDR3 spans 15 residues. Trimming pared 1 base from V and 1 base from J, leaving 5 bases between. DNA of the CDR3: TGTGCCAGCAGTTTAGACAGGTCTGGGGCCAACGTCCTGACTTTC. This encodes CASSLDRSGANVLTF.

This clonotype was recorded many times. The V gene is TRBV10-3, the J gene TRBJ2-1, with 7 bases lining up with TRBD2. Germline V gene sequence: CDR1 ENHRY, CDR2 SYGVKD. Trimming at V came to 6 bases and at J to 3 bases, leaving 8 bases not matched to a gene. The CDR3 covers 15 residues. CDR3 coding DNA: TGTGCCATCAGGGAGCGGGATCTGGACTACAATGAGCAGTTCTTC. Encoded protein: CAIRERDLDYNEQFF.

The V and J genes are TRBV9 and TRBJ2-1; 8 nucleotides line up with TRBD2. V dropped 3 bases and J dropped 1; count of bases not matched to a gene: 12. The CDR3 has 18 residues. Germline V lookup: CDR1 SGDLS, CDR2 YYNGEE. The CDR3 spells CASSAVPGTGGSYNEQFF. The CDR3 DNA sequence: TGTGCCAGCAGCGCCGTCCCTGGAACGGGAGGGTCCTACAATGAGCAGTTCTTC.

This clonotype has at least ten counts. V usage is TRBV12-3 or TRBV12-4 and J usage is TRBJ2-1, with TRBD2 matching over 7 bases. V was clipped by 6 bases and J by 6 bases; unmatched bases: 14. The CDR3 consists of 16 residues. The CDR3 loop is CASRSGERELSNEQFF. The CDR3 region has the DNA TGTGCCAGCAGATCCGGTGAGCGGGAACTTAGCAATGAGCAGTTCTTC.